The next 22 T cell receptor beta chains were all read from a single sample in a study of TIL therapy for anti-PD-1-resistant metastatic lung cancer. The immunoSEQ assay was v3. Clones were sequenced by immunoSEQ multiplex PCR, and TCRdb holds only the in-frame ones, with some missing. The profile shows 20,000 or so clones, about four fifths of them singletons. Time point defined: pre-treatment sample, taken before nivolumab and TIL therapy. The sample consisted of blood, taken at baseline. Receptors were obtained from a person aged 25 to 80 with non-small cell lung cancer.

The chain joins TRBV19 to TRBJ2-5, with D maybe TRBD1 (6 bases). Trimming took off 3 bases at V and 2 bases at J, with 10 bases between the two ends. Germline CDR1 LNHDA, CDR2 SQIVND (reference sequence). The CDR3 extends over 14 amino acids. CDR3 region: CASSISGQQETQYF. In nucleotides, the CDR3 is TGTGCCAGTAGTATTTCCGGACAGCAAGAGACCCAGTACTTC.

In DNA, the CDR3 is TGTGCCAGCAGCTTGCAACTAGGTTACTACGAGCAGTACTTC. Translation gives CASSLQLGYYEQYF. This chain links TRBV5-5 with TRBJ2-7, with a possible D match to TRBD2 (5 bases). Germline V gene lookup returns CDR1 SGHKS and CDR2 YYEKEE (reference sequence). V was cut by 1 base and J by 3 bases, with 11 bases left in between. The CDR3 runs 14 residues.

This chain connects TRBV2 to TRBJ2-7, with 8 bases matching TRBD1. This CDR3 spans 13 amino acids. In germline, CDR1 is SNHLY, CDR2 FYNNEI. J gave up 6 bases and V 7 bases, and 8 bases lay outside the gene matches. CDR3 amino acids: CASTIGQGSEQYF. The CDR3, as DNA: TGTGCCAGCACCATAGGACAGGGTTCCGAGCAGTACTTC.

The chain couples TRBV2 to TRBJ1-1; weak D call: TRBD1 (5 bases). Looked up from germline, CDR1 is SNHLY and CDR2 is FYNNEI. Trimming stripped 6 bases from V and 5 bases from J, with 13 bases between. CDR3 length: 13 residues. CDR3 amino acids: CASRQGVGTEAFF. The CDR3 DNA sequence: TGTGCCAGCAGGCAGGGCGTAGGAACTGAAGCTTTCTTT.

The chain uses TRBV28 and TRBJ1-1; 9 bases agree with TRBD1. There are 14 residues in the CDR3. V was pared by 6 bases and J by 8 bases, with 10 bases of the junction left unmatched. Looked up from germline, CDR1 is MDHEN and CDR2 is SYDVKM. The CDR3 DNA follows: TGTGCCAGCAGCACGGACAGGGGTGGCGGGGAAGCTTTCTTT. Its translation is CASSTDRGGGEAFF.

The genes are TRBV9 and TRBJ2-3; D gene unclear. Germline V lookup: CDR1 SGDLS, CDR2 YYNGEE. The ends were cut back, 3 bases at V and 0 bases at J, with 14 bases in the middle. The CDR3 spans 16 residues. For the CDR3, the DNA is TGTGCCAGCAGCGCTAAGCCGGAAACTAGCACAGATACGCAGTATTTT. Protein product: CASSAKPETSTDTQYF.

The chain couples TRBV9 to TRBJ1-3; 9 bases fit TRBD1. After removal of 0 bases from V and 7 bases from J, the junction contained 5 bases not matched to a gene. The CDR3 is made up of 15 amino acids. Germline assignment: CDR1 SGDLS and CDR2 YYNGEE. The CDR3 region is CASSVDPGQGNTIYF. The CDR3 nucleotides are TGTGCCAGCAGCGTAGATCCCGGACAGGGGAACACCATATATTTT.

The rearrangement uses TRBV27 and TRBJ2-1; maybe TRBD2 (7 bases). V lost 6 bases to trimming and J lost 4 bases, with 16 bases between them. Germline lookup yields CDR1 MNHEY and CDR2 SMNVEV (reference sequence). The CDR3 is made up of 15 amino acids. CDR3 sequence: CASSQGGGVYNEQFF. The CDR3 nucleotides read TGTGCCAGCAGCCAAGGGGGGGGCGTTTACAATGAGCAGTTCTTC.

For the CDR3, the DNA is TGCGCCAGCAGCCAAGATTTCGGCAGGATAGGAGGAAACACCGGGGAGCTGTTTTTT. Its translation is CASSQDFGRIGGNTGELFF. The rearrangement joins TRBV4-3 to TRBJ2-2, with D maybe TRBD2 (5 bases). The V end was cut by 0 bases, the J end by 2 bases, with 19 bases between. The CDR3 extends over 19 amino acids. Germline lookup yields CDR1 LGHNA and CDR2 YSLEER.

There are a few counts of this clone. The chain carries TRBV10-3 and TRBJ1-1; 9 bases agree with TRBD1. The CDR3 is 15 amino acids. Germline-derived CDR1 and CDR2 are ENHRY and SYGVKD. V shed 1 base, J shed 4 bases, and the junction held 4 bases outside the gene matches. The chain's CDR3 is CAISELPTGGTEAFF. The CDR3, as DNA: TGTGCCATCAGTGAGTTGCCGACAGGGGGCACTGAAGCTTTCTTT.

The J gene is TRBJ2-1, the V gene TRBV6-1; D tentatively fits TRBD1 or TRBD2 (5 bases each). There are 13 residues in the CDR3. The ends were cut back, 4 bases at V and 6 bases at J, with 10 bases in the middle. The germline CDR1 and CDR2 sequences are MNHNS and SASEGT. CDR3 DNA sequence: TGTGCCAGCAGTGTTGGGACCGTCAATGAGCAGTTCTTC. It translates to CASSVGTVNEQFF.

The chain is built from TRBV2 and TRBJ2-5; no clear D gene. The J call may be mistaken, given a closer DNA end match to TRBJ2-7. The CDR3 extends over 14 amino acids. From germline, CDR1 is SNHLY and CDR2 FYNNEI. CDR3 residues: CASRASAPSYEQYF. In DNA form, the CDR3 reads TGTGCCAGCCGTGCGTCGGCCCCTTCCTACGAGCAGTACTTC.

Only one count was recorded for this clone. The chain couples TRBV30 to TRBJ2-7, with 7 nucleotides matching TRBD1. V lost 3 bases and J lost 8; bases outside the gene matches: 4. Germline V gives CDR1 GTSNPN, CDR2 SVGIG (reference sequence). The CDR3 extends over 11 amino acids. CDR3 nucleotides: TGTGCCTGGAGGAGACAGGGACAGCAGTACTTC. Translation gives CAWRRQGQQYF. The full variable domain, rest sourced from reference TRBV30 and TRBJ2-7, is SQTIHQWPATLVQPVGSPLSLECTVEGTSNPNLYWYRQAAGRGLQLLFYSVGIGQISSEVPQNLSASRPQDRQFILSSKKLLLSDSGFYLCAWRRQGQQYFGPGTRLTVT.

This clone occurred once. This chain joins TRBV5-5 and TRBJ2-2; weak D call: TRBD1 (6 bases). The CDR3 length is 16 residues. Per the germline V gene, CDR1 is SGHKS and CDR2 is YYEKEE (reference sequence). The V end lost 3 bases, the J end lost 6 bases, and 18 bases lay between the germline ends. Here the CDR3 reads CASSSTQGGAPGELFF. CDR3 coding DNA: TGTGCCAGCAGCTCCACACAGGGTGGGGCTCCCGGGGAGCTGTTTTTT.

The V and J genes are TRBV7-9 and TRBJ2-7, with D tentatively TRBD2 (6 bases). Trimming removed 0 bases at V and 5 bases at J, with 11 bases between. The germline CDR1 and CDR2 sequences are SEHNR and FQNEAQ (reference sequence). The CDR3 consists of 14 residues. For the CDR3, the DNA is TGTGCCAGCAGCTTAGCGGGAGGACAAAACGAGCAGTACTTC. It is translated as CASSLAGGQNEQYF. Together with reference TRBV7-9 and TRBJ2-7, the CDR3 gives the full variable domain: DTGVSQNPRHKITKRGQNVTFRCDPISEHNRLYWYRQTLGQGPEFLTYFQNEAQLEKSRLLSDRFSAERPKGSFSTLEIQRTEQGDSAMYLCASSLAGGQNEQYFGPGTRLTVT.

CDR3 sequence reads: CASSFGNPYEQYF. The CDR3 DNA is TGTGCCAGCAGCTTTGGAAACCCCTACGAGCAGTACTTC. The rearrangement links TRBV7-2 to TRBJ2-7; D is ambiguous. V shed 3 bases and J shed 2 bases, with 8 bases lying between them. This CDR3 has 13 amino acids. Germline V gene sequence: CDR1 SGHTA, CDR2 FQGNSA.

CDR3 loop: CASSPPSGTSVPMRQFF. In nucleotides, the CDR3 is TGCGCCAGCAGTCCACCCTCCGGGACTAGCGTACCTATGAGGCAGTTCTTC. V usage is TRBV4-3 and J usage is TRBJ2-1; TRBD2 aligns across 10 bases. Trimming cost V 6 bases and J 12 bases; bases outside gene matches: 20. The CDR3 totals 17 residues. Germline V gene data show CDR1 as LGHNA and CDR2 as YSLEER.

V usage is TRBV7-3 and J usage is TRBJ2-1; 15 bases map to TRBD2. V shed 4 bases and J 9 bases; nucleotides not matched to a gene: 7. Germline V gives CDR1 SGHTA, CDR2 FQGTGA. The CDR3 totals 16 residues. CDR3 bases: TGTGCCAGCAGCTCTGGACTAGCGGGGGGGCCCGGTGAGCAGTTCTTC. Its protein is CASSSGLAGGPGEQFF.

The V gene is TRBV4-1, the J gene TRBJ2-3, with TRBD2 identical over 9 bases. The V and J ends lost 4 bases and 6 bases, in that order; junction bases with no gene match: 5. CDR1 is MGHRA, CDR2 YSYEKL, per germline. The length of the CDR3 is 14 residues. CDR3 sequence (DNA): TGCGCCAGCAGCCGGCGGGAGGGCTTCGATACGCAGTATTTT. Translated: CASSRREGFDTQYF.

The rearrangement joins TRBV5-1 to TRBJ1-2; TRBD1 aligns across 8 bases. This CDR3 is built from 14 residues. Germline CDR1 SGHRS, CDR2 YFSETQ. Trimming cost V 4 bases and J 4 bases; bases outside gene matches: 6. As DNA, the CDR3 is TGCGCCAGCAGCGTTCGACAGGGGAGCTATGGCTACACCTTC. Amino acid sequence: CASSVRQGSYGYTF.

V usage is TRBV6-1 and J usage is TRBJ2-3; 11 bases fit TRBD2. V dropped 9 bases and J dropped 3; count of bases not matched to a gene: 5. The germline V gene has CDR1 MNHNS and CDR2 SASEGT. The CDR3 length is 14 residues. The CDR3 DNA reads TGTGCCAGTCAAACTAGCGGGGGAACAGATACGCAGTATTTT. Protein: CASQTSGGTDTQYF.

This chain links TRBV30 with TRBJ1-6; D gene uncertain. This CDR3 comprises 16 residues. Per germline, CDR1 GTSNPN and CDR2 SVGIG (reference sequence). Trimming removed 5 bases from V and 0 bases from J, with 14 bases in between. CDR3 in DNA: TGTGCCTGGGGCCGAGGGTCCGGCTCCTATAATTCACCCCTCCACTTT. It yields the protein CAWGRGSGSYNSPLHF.